Presented here are 24 T cell receptor beta chains from one specimen sequenced in a study of blood T cell repertoires in COVID-19. TCRdb's table, derived via immunoSEQ multiplex PCR, lists solely in-frame clones and lacks some. The sample comprises about 94,000 clones, roughly 70% of which are singletons, and 3% to 4.5% rests with the top ten. Sequencing was carried out using peripheral blood. Source of these receptors: a man between 65 and 85 years old with COVID-19, enrolled during active disease.

This rearrangement joins TRBV5-6 to TRBJ1-1; 9 positions match TRBD1. CDR1 SGHDT and CDR2 YYEEEE come from the germline V gene. This CDR3 contains 15 residues. V gave up 7 bases and J gave up 5 bases; unmatched junction bases: 12. In DNA, the CDR3 is TGTGCCAGCTCAGGAGAACAGGGGGCTCAGACTGAAGCTTTCTTT. Its protein is CASSGEQGAQTEAFF.

Note on this clone: The same CDR3 is also encoded by other DNA sequences in this sample. This chain links TRBV28 with TRBJ2-7, with D possibly matching TRBD2 (6 bases). The V gene lost 2 bases and the J gene lost 6 bases, with 8 bases spanning the gap. This CDR3 contains 12 residues. The germline V gene encodes CDR1 MDHEN and CDR2 SYDVKM. The CDR3 sequence: CASSLLASEQYF. The CDR3 nucleotides are TGTGCCAGCAGTTTACTAGCGTCCGAGCAGTACTTC. Looking up the rest from reference TRBV28 and TRBJ2-7 gives the full variable domain: DVKVTQSSRYLVKRTGEKVFLECVQDMDHENMFWYRQDPGLGLRLIYFSYDVKMKEKGDIPEGYSVSREKKERFSLILESASTNQTSMYLCASSLLASEQYFGPGTRLTVT.

The V and J genes are TRBV11-2 and TRBJ2-7, with TRBD1 as a possible D gene (5 bases). Germline V gene lookup returns CDR1 SGHAT and CDR2 FQNNGV. The CDR3 is made up of 15 amino acids. The germline V and J ends were trimmed by 1 base and 3 bases, with 13 bases remaining between them. The CDR3 DNA follows: TGTGCCAGCAGCTTAGTAGGCAGGGAACACTACGAGCAGTACTTC. Its protein product is CASSLVGREHYEQYF.

V usage is TRBV29-1 and J usage is TRBJ1-1, with D unclear. CDR3 length equals 13 residues. Germline V gene data show CDR1 as SQVTM and CDR2 as ANQGSEA. The germline V and J ends were trimmed by 7 bases and 1 base, with 13 bases remaining between them. In DNA form, the CDR3 reads TGCAGCGGCAGACACCAAGGGAACACTGAAGCTTTCTTT. It is translated as CSGRHQGNTEAFF. The whole variable domain, remainder taken from reference TRBV29-1 and TRBJ1-1, is SAVISQKPSRDICQRGTSLTIQCQVDSQVTMMFWYRQQPGQSLTLIATANQGSEATYESGFVIDKFPISRPNLTFSTLTVSNMSPEDSSIYLCSGRHQGNTEAFFGQGTRLTVV.

The chain recombines TRBV7-2 with TRBJ2-7, with D perhaps matching TRBD1 (8 bases). The CDR3 length is 19 residues. From germline, CDR1 is SGHTA and CDR2 FQGNSA. V was trimmed by 3 bases and J by 3 bases, leaving 27 bases between them. CDR3 sequence (DNA): TGTGCCAGCAGCTTCTCCAGGGGGCTCGGACTAGAGACGATCTACGAGCAGTACTTC. Amino acids: CASSFSRGLGLETIYEQYF.

The rearrangement uses TRBV9 and TRBJ1-1; D is unclear. The CDR3 runs 15 residues. V was clipped by 2 bases and J by 5 bases, with 16 bases between them. CDR1 is SGDLS, CDR2 YYNGEE, per germline. Written as DNA, the CDR3 is TGTGCCAGCAGCGTCGCGACCGGGTATGGGACTGAAGCTTTCTTT. Amino acid sequence: CASSVATGYGTEAFF.

The chain recombines TRBV7-2 with TRBJ2-5, with 8 bases that match TRBD1. Looked up from germline, CDR1 is SGHTA and CDR2 is FQGNSA. J gave up 5 bases and V 5 bases, and 4 bases lay outside the gene matches. This CDR3 spans 13 amino acids. CDR3 nucleotides: TGTGCCAGCAGCCGACAGGGGAGGGAGACCCAGTACTTC. Protein sequence: CASSRQGRETQYF.

This clone showed up just a few times. CDR3 DNA sequence: TGTGCCAGCAGCTACTCGACTAGCGGGAATCAGCAGTTCTTC. This codes for CASSYSTSGNQQFF. V and J are TRBV11-3 and TRBJ2-1; 11 bases fit TRBD2. After removal of 4 bases from V and 11 bases from J, the junction contained 7 bases not matched to a gene. The CDR3 length is 14 residues. Per germline, CDR1 SGHNT and CDR2 YENEEA.

Written as DNA, the CDR3 is TGTGCCAGCAGGCCCCAAAGAAGAGCGCGAGGCTACACCTTC. It yields the protein CASRPQRRARGYTF. The V and J genes are TRBV28 and TRBJ1-2; no firm D call. The CDR3 extends over 14 amino acids. Germline values: CDR1 MDHEN, CDR2 SYDVKM. The V end lost 6 bases, the J end lost 8 bases, and 19 bases lay between the germline ends.

The chain recombines TRBV6-2 or TRBV6-3 with TRBJ1-5; 7 nucleotides agree with TRBD1. The ends lost 2 bases at V and 10 bases at J; junction bases unmatched: 11. CDR1 is MNHEY and CDR2 is SVGEGT in the germline V gene. This CDR3 comprises 15 residues. CDR3: CASSYPRQGGEPQHF. Written as DNA, the CDR3 is TGTGCCAGCAGTTACCCCCGACAGGGTGGGGAACCCCAGCATTTT.

The rearrangement joins TRBV9 to TRBJ2-7; TRBD2 might be the D (6 bases). Between the trimmed V and J ends, which lost 0 bases and 3 bases, there was a span of 13 bases. CDR3 size: 15 residues. Germline CDR1 and CDR2: SGDLS and YYNGEE. The chain's CDR3 is CASSVEGTGVYEQYF. The CDR3 region has the DNA TGTGCCAGCAGCGTAGAAGGGACGGGAGTCTACGAGCAGTACTTC.

The rearrangement joins TRBV28 to TRBJ2-7; no clear D gene. CDR1 MDHEN and CDR2 SYDVKM come from the germline V gene. This CDR3 is 15 amino acids long. V lost 2 bases and J 2 bases, leaving 13 bases between the germline ends. The CDR3 DNA reads TGTGCCAGCAGTTTACCGCGCGCTGAAACCTACGAGCAGTACTTC. This encodes CASSLPRAETYEQYF.

CDR3 region: CASSRGYNEQFF. In DNA form, the CDR3 reads TGTGCCAGCAGCCGGGGATACAATGAGCAGTTCTTC. The chain uses TRBV7-2 and TRBJ2-1, with a weak D call TRBD2 (5 bases). The CDR3 has 12 amino acids. V gave up 5 bases and J gave up 4 bases, with 6 bases separating them. Germline V gene data show CDR1 as SGHTA and CDR2 as FQGNSA. Based on the CDR3 plus reference TRBV7-2 and TRBJ2-1, the full variable domain is GAGVSQSPSNKVTEKGKDVELRCDPISGHTALYWYRQSLGQGLEFLIYFQGNSAPDKSGLPSDRFSAERTGGSVSTLTIQRTQQEDSAVYLCASSRGYNEQFFGPGTRLTVL.

This clone has just one count. The chain is built from TRBV7-3 and TRBJ1-2; TRBD1 agrees at 8 bases. CDR1 SGHTA and CDR2 FQGTGA come from the germline V gene. The CDR3 contains 15 residues. The trim removed 5 bases at V and 2 bases at J, leaving 7 bases unmatched. The CDR3 sequence is CASSPGQGINYGYTF. The CDR3, as DNA: TGTGCCAGCAGCCCCGGACAGGGTATAAACTATGGCTACACCTTC.

The V call is TRBV2, the J call TRBJ2-7; D not certain. This CDR3 is built from 14 residues. Germline CDR1 SNHLY, CDR2 FYNNEI. Trimming stripped 3 bases from V and 2 bases from J, with 11 bases between. In DNA, the CDR3 is TGTGCCAGCAGTGACTTTCTCCCCCCCTACGAGCAGTACTTC. This gives the protein CASSDFLPPYEQYF.

This clone was seen once. The rearrangement joins TRBV7-2 to TRBJ2-2; tentative D call: TRBD2 (5 bases). The CDR3 runs 13 residues. The V end lost 6 bases, the J end lost 6 bases, and 11 bases lay between the germline ends. Germline V gene lookup returns CDR1 SGHTA and CDR2 FQGNSA. CDR3 in amino acids: CASRLGPSGELFF. The DNA of the CDR3 is TGTGCCAGCAGACTAGGTCCATCCGGGGAGCTGTTTTTT. The variable domain in full, completed from reference TRBV7-2 and TRBJ2-2, reads GAGVSQSPSNKVTEKGKDVELRCDPISGHTALYWYRQSLGQGLEFLIYFQGNSAPDKSGLPSDRFSAERTGGSVSTLTIQRTQQEDSAVYLCASRLGPSGELFFGEGSRLTVL.

The chain combines TRBV3-1 (or the pseudogene TRBV3-2) with TRBJ2-3; D ambiguous. The V gene's germline CDR1 is LGHDT and CDR2 YNNKEL (reference sequence). The ends were cut back, 1 base at V and 3 bases at J, with 14 bases in the middle. The CDR3 sequence is 16 residues long. CDR3 nucleotides: TGTGCCAGCAGCCAAGCGTCGACACTCTTAACAGATACGCAGTATTTT. Its protein product is CASSQASTLLTDTQYF.

The chain combines TRBV5-1 with TRBJ2-7; TRBD1 might be the D (6 bases). Germline loops: CDR1 SGHRS, CDR2 YFSETQ. This CDR3 is built from 16 residues. Trimming pared 3 bases from V and 3 bases from J, leaving 19 bases between. DNA of the CDR3: TGCGCCAGCAGCTCGCTAGCAGGGGATCTAGTCTACGAGCAGTACTTC. Its protein is CASSSLAGDLVYEQYF.

This rearrangement joins TRBV18 to TRBJ1-6; TRBD1 matches at 10 bases. CDR3 length equals 18 residues. CDR1 and CDR2 (germline): KGHSH, LQKENI. The V gene end was trimmed by 2 bases and the J gene end by 8 bases; junction bases not matched to a gene: 12. This chain's CDR3 is CASSPLRTGGRGDSPLHF. The CDR3, as DNA: TGTGCCAGCTCACCATTAAGGACAGGGGGAAGAGGTGATTCACCCCTCCACTTT.

This chain joins TRBV7-8 and TRBJ2-7; TRBD1 matches 8 bases. With V trimmed by 5 bases and J by 4 bases, 10 bases remained unmatched. Germline lookup yields CDR1 SGHVS and CDR2 FQNEAQ. The CDR3 loop spans 15 amino acids. CDR3 nucleotide sequence: TGTGCCAGCAGCACTCTCACCGGGACAGGTTACGAGCAGTACTTC. It yields the protein CASSTLTGTGYEQYF. The whole variable domain, remainder taken from reference TRBV7-8 and TRBJ2-7, is GAGVSQSPRYKVAKRGQDVALRCDPISGHVSLFWYQQALGQGPEFLTYFQNEAQLDKSGLPSDRFFAERPEGSVSTLKIQRTQQEDSAVYLCASSTLTGTGYEQYFGPGTRLTVT.

The gene calls are TRBV7-9 and TRBJ1-6; 8 bases are shared with TRBD1. This CDR3 has 18 amino acids. CDR1 is SEHNR, CDR2 FQNEAQ, per germline (reference sequence). V gave up 4 bases and J gave up 7 bases; unmatched junction bases: 15. The DNA of the CDR3 is TGTGCCAGCAGCTCCGACGCTTGGGGGACAGGCTCAAATTCACCCCTCCACTTT. Translation gives CASSSDAWGTGSNSPLHF.

The chain couples TRBV3-1 (or the pseudogene TRBV3-2) to TRBJ2-1; 7 bases map to TRBD1. CDR3 length: 14 amino acids. Germline trimming cut 5 bases from V and 6 bases from J; bases unmatched to any gene: 7. Looked up from germline, CDR1 is LGHDT and CDR2 is YNNKEL (reference sequence). The DNA for the CDR3 is TGTGCCAGCAGCGTCCGGGACAGTAGCAATGAGCAGTTCTTC. Translating gives CASSVRDSSNEQFF.

This chain links TRBV11-2 with TRBJ2-5; a possible D gene is TRBD2 (5 bases). The germline CDR1 and CDR2 sequences are SGHAT and FQNNGV. Trimming shortened V by 5 bases and J by 5 bases, and 18 bases separated the two germline ends. This CDR3 region has 15 residues. The CDR3 protein is CASSLIGAERETQYF. The CDR3 DNA reads TGTGCCAGCAGCCTTATAGGAGCGGAAAGGGAGACCCAGTACTTC.

This chain uses TRBV6-5 with TRBJ2-7; tentative D call: TRBD1 (5 bases). Trimming left V 6 bases short and J 3 bases short, with 15 bases between. Germline-derived CDR1 and CDR2 are MNHEY and SVGAGI. CDR3 length: 14 residues. Written as DNA, the CDR3 is TGTGCCAGCAGGATCCAGGGTATGGTCTACGAGCAGTACTTC. Amino acids: CASRIQGMVYEQYF.